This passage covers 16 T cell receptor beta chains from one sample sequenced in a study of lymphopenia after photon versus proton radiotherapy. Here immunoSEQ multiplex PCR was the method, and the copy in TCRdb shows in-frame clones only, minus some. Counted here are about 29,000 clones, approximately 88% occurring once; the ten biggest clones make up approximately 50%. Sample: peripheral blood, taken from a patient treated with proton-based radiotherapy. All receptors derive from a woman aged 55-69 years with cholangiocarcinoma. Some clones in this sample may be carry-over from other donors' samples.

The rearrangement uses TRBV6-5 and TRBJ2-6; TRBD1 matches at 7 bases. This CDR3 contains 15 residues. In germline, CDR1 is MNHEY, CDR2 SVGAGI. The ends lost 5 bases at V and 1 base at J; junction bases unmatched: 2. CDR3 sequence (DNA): TGTGCCAGCAGTCCACAGGGGTCTGGGGCCAACGTCCTGACTTTC. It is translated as CASSPQGSGANVLTF.

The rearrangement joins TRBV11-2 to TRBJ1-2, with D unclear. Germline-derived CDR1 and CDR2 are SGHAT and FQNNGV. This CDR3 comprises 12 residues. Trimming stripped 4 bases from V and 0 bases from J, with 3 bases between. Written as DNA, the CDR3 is TGTGCCAGCAGCTCGACTAACTATGGCTACACCTTC. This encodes CASSSTNYGYTF.

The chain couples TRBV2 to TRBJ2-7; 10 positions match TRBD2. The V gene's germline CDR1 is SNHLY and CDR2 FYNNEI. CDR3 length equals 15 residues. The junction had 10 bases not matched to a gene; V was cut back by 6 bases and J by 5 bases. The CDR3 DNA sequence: TGTGCCAGCAGAGTGCAGCCCCTAGCGGGGGACGAGCAGTACTTC. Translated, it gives CASRVQPLAGDEQYF. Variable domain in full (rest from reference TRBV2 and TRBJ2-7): EPEVTQTPSHQVTQMGQEVILRCVPISNHLYFYWYRQILGQKVEFLVSFYNNEISEKSEIFDDQFSVERPDGSNFTLKIRSTKLEDSAMYFCASRVQPLAGDEQYFGPGTRLTVT.

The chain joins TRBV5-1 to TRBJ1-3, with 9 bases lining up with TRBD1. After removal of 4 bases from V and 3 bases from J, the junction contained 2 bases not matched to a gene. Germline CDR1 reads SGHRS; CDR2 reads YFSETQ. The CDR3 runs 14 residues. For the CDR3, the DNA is TGCGCCAGCAGCGGGGGACAGGGTGGAAACACCATATATTTT. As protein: CASSGGQGGNTIYF.

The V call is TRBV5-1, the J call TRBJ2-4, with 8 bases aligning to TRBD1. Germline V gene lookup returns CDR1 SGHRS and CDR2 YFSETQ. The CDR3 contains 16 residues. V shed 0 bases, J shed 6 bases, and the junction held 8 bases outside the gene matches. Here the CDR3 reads CASSLGTGQVGNIQYF. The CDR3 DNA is TGCGCCAGCAGCTTGGGAACGGGACAGGTGGGAAACATTCAGTACTTC.

CDR3 DNA: TGTGCCAGTAGCACCGGCGGAACCCTTGGGGAAAAACTGTTTTTT. This encodes CASSTGGTLGEKLFF. The chain employs TRBV19 and TRBJ1-4, with no clear D. Between the trimmed V and J ends, which lost 6 bases and 8 bases, there was a span of 19 bases. The CDR3 totals 15 residues. The V gene's germline CDR1 is LNHDA and CDR2 SQIVND (reference sequence).

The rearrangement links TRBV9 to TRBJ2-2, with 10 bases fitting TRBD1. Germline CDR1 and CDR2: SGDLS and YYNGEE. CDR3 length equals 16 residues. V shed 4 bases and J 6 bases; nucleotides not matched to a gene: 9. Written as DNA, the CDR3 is TGTGCCAGCAGCCTTGCCACCGGGACAGGGGCCGGGGAGCTGTTTTTT. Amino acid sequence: CASSLATGTGAGELFF.

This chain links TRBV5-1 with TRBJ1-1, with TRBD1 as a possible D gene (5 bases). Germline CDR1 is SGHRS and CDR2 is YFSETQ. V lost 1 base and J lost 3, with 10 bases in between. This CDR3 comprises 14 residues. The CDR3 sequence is CASSLPGKYTEAFF. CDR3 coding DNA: TGCGCCAGCAGCTTGCCAGGGAAGTACACTGAAGCTTTCTTT.

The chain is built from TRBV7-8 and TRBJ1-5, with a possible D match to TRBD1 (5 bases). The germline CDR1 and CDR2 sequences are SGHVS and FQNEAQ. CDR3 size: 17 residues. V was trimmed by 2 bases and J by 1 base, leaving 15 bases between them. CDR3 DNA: TGTGCCAGCAGCTTATTGGGGACGGGACGGAGCAATCAGCCCCAGCATTTT. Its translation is CASSLLGTGRSNQPQHF. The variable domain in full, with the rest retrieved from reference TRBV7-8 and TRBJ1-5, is GAGVSQSPRYKVAKRGQDVALRCDPISGHVSLFWYQQALGQGPEFLTYFQNEAQLDKSGLPSDRFFAERPEGSVSTLKIQRTQQEDSAVYLCASSLLGTGRSNQPQHFGDGTRLSIL.

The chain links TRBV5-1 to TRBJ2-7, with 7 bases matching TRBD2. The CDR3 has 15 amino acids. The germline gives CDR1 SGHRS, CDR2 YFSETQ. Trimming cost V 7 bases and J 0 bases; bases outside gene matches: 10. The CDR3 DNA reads TGCGCCAGCCAGCTCGTCAGCGGGGCCTCCTACGAGCAGTACTTC. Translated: CASQLVSGASYEQYF.

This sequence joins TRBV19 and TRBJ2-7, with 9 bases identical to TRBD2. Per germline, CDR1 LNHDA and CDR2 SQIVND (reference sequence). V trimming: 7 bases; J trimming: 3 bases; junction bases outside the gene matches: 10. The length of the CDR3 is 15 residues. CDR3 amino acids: CASTVSAGGNYEQYF. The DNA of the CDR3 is TGTGCCAGTACTGTATCGGCGGGAGGGAACTACGAGCAGTACTTC.

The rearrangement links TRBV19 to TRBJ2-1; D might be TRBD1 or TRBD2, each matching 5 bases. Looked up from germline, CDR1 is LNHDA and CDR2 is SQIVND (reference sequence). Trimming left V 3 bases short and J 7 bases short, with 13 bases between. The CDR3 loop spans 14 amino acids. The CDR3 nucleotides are TGTGCCAGTAGTATTTGGGGGAACCCAAATGAGCAGTTCTTC. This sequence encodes CASSIWGNPNEQFF.

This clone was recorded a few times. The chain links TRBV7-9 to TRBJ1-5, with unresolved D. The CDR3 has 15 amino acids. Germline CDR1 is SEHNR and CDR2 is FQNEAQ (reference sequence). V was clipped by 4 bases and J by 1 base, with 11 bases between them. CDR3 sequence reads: CASSSLGRSNQPQHF. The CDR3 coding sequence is TGTGCCAGCAGCTCTCTCGGGCGCAGCAATCAGCCCCAGCATTTT. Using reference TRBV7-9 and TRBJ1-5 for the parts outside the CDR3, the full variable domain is DTGVSQNPRHKITKRGQNVTFRCDPISEHNRLYWYRQTLGQGPEFLTYFQNEAQLEKSRLLSDRFSAERPKGSFSTLEIQRTEQGDSAMYLCASSSLGRSNQPQHFGDGTRLSIL.

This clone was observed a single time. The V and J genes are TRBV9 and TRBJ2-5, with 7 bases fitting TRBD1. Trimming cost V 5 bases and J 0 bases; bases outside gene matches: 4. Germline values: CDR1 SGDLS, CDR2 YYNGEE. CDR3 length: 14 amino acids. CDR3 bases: TGTGCCAGCAGTTCACAGGGGTACCAAGAGACCCAGTACTTC. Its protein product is CASSSQGYQETQYF.

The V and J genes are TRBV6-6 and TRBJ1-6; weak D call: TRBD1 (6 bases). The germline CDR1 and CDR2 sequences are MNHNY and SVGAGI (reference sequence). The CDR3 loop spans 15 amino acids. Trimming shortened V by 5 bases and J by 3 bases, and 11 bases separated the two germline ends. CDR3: CASSQTGNYNSPLHF. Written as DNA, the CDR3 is TGTGCCAGCAGTCAAACAGGGAACTATAATTCACCCCTCCACTTT.

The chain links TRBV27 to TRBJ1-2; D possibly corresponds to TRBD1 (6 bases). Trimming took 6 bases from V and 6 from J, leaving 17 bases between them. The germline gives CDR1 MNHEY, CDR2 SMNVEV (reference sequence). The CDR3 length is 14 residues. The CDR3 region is CASRLIRDTDGYTF. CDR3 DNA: TGTGCCAGCAGGCTTATCCGGGACACCGATGGCTACACCTTC.